The 15 T cell receptor beta chains given below trace back to one sample, sequenced in a study of shared clonotypes between healthy human individuals. Assay used: immunoSEQ multiplex PCR; TCRdb lists only in-frame clones, some missing. The repertoire includes nearly 1 million clones, less than 85% of them detected once, and roughly 1.5% sits in the top ten. The sample comprised memory CD4+ T cells sorted from blood. Subset of the sample: CD45RA-negative fraction. These receptors all come from a man aged 18 to 35 in good health.

V is TRBV20-1 and J is TRBJ2-1, with D unresolved. Germline V lookup: CDR1 DFQATT, CDR2 SNEGSKA (reference sequence). This CDR3 is 11 amino acids long. With 3 bases removed from V and 9 bases from J, the gap between germline ends came to 9 bases. The CDR3 loop reads CSASAYGEQFF. The CDR3 DNA reads TGCAGTGCTAGTGCGTATGGTGAGCAGTTCTTC.

The chain is built from TRBV7-6 and TRBJ2-1; TRBD2 aligns across 11 bases. The CDR3 extends over 16 amino acids. After removal of 6 bases from V and 2 bases from J, the junction contained 6 bases not matched to a gene. Germline lookup yields CDR1 SGHVS and CDR2 FNYEAQ. CDR3 amino acids: CASSGLAGGPYNEQFF. CDR3 nucleotide sequence: TGTGCCAGCAGTGGACTAGCGGGTGGGCCCTACAATGAGCAGTTCTTC.

CDR3 sequence (DNA): TGTGCCAGCAGCTACCTCCGGGACAGGGGGCCGACCGGGGAGCTGTTTTTT. As protein: CASSYLRDRGPTGELFF. The V call is TRBV21-1, the J call TRBJ2-2; the table's D gene call, TRBD1, was not cross checked with the DNA. TRBV21-1 represents a pseudogene. The CDR3 covers 17 residues.

The CDR3 protein is CASTPNSGSGRAHNEQFF. The CDR3 coding sequence is TGTGCCAGCACCCCTAACAGCGGCAGCGGGAGGGCCCACAATGAGCAGTTCTTC. This rearrangement joins TRBV11-2 to TRBJ2-1; 10 nucleotides align to TRBD2. CDR3 length: 18 amino acids. The germline V gene encodes CDR1 SGHAT and CDR2 FQNNGV. Trimming removed 7 bases from V and 5 bases from J; junction bases left unmatched: 17.

The V gene is TRBV30, the J gene TRBJ2-3; 11 nucleotides align to TRBD1. The CDR3 extends over 15 amino acids. J was trimmed by 5 bases and V by 5 bases; bases with no gene match: 9. From germline, CDR1 is GTSNPN and CDR2 SVGIG (reference sequence). The DNA of the CDR3 is TGTGCCTGGGGTTTATCGGGACAGGGGGGAGATACGCAGTATTTT. Its translation is CAWGLSGQGGDTQYF.

The chain employs TRBV18 and TRBJ2-2, with D perhaps matching TRBD1 (6 bases). Germline V gene lookup returns CDR1 KGHSH and CDR2 LQKENI. The V end lost 3 bases, the J end lost 5 bases, and 13 bases lay between the germline ends. The CDR3 runs 15 residues. The CDR3, as DNA: TGTGCCAGCTCACCCTCCAGGGGAAGAACCGGGGAGCTGTTTTTT. This sequence encodes CASSPSRGRTGELFF.

The chain has TRBV6-1 and TRBJ2-2; D is unresolved. Germline values: CDR1 MNHNS, CDR2 SASEGT. This CDR3 has 14 residues. The V end lost 4 bases, the J end lost 0 bases, and 6 bases lay between the germline ends. CDR3: CASSVTTNTGELFF. The DNA for the CDR3 is TGTGCCAGCAGTGTAACCACGAACACCGGGGAGCTGTTTTTT.

The gene calls are TRBV6-1 and TRBJ2-2; 7 nucleotides match TRBD2. V dropped 4 bases and J dropped 2; count of bases not matched to a gene: 4. Per the germline V gene, CDR1 is MNHNS and CDR2 is SASEGT. The CDR3 is made up of 15 amino acids. The CDR3, as DNA: TGTGCCAGCAGTGGCCGGGACTACAACACCGGGGAGCTGTTTTTT. This encodes CASSGRDYNTGELFF.

V and J are TRBV9 and TRBJ2-2; 7 bases align to TRBD2. CDR1 SGDLS and CDR2 YYNGEE come from the germline V gene. The CDR3 is made up of 15 amino acids. The trim removed 0 bases at V and 5 bases at J, leaving 4 bases unmatched. The CDR3 DNA reads as TGTGCCAGCAGCGTAGCGGGAGGTGGAACCGGGGAGCTGTTTTTT. Amino acid sequence: CASSVAGGGTGELFF. The full variable domain, in which reference TRBV9 and TRBJ2-2 provide the parts outside the CDR3, is DSGVTQTPKHLITATGQRVTLRCSPRSGDLSVYWYQQSLDQGLQFLIQYYNGEERAKGNILERFSAQQFPDLHSELNLSSLELGDSALYFCASSVAGGGTGELFFGEGSRLTVL.

The chain combines TRBV5-6 with TRBJ1-1; D unresolved. CDR3 size: 13 residues. Germline V gene lookup returns CDR1 SGHDT and CDR2 YYEEEE. V shed 4 bases and J shed 1 base, with 8 bases lying between them. In nucleotides, the CDR3 is TGTGCCAGCAGCACCCGGAGGAACACTGAAGCTTTCTTT. The encoded protein is CASSTRRNTEAFF.

The chain is built from TRBV18 and TRBJ2-1; TRBD2 agrees at 7 bases. Trimming removed 0 bases from V and 6 bases from J; junction bases left unmatched: 8. The CDR3 has 16 residues. From germline, CDR1 is KGHSH and CDR2 LQKENI. CDR3 residues: CASSPPGGTGGNEQFF. The CDR3 DNA reads TGTGCCAGCTCACCACCCGGCGGGACGGGAGGCAATGAGCAGTTCTTC. The whole variable domain, remainder taken from reference TRBV18 and TRBJ2-1, is NAGVMQNPRHLVRRRGQEARLRCSPMKGHSHVYWYRQLPEEGLKFMVYLQKENIIDESGMPKERFSAEFPKEGPSILRIQQVVRGDSAAYFCASSPPGGTGGNEQFFGPGTRLTVL.

This clone has only a few counts. V gene TRBV9 combines with J gene TRBJ2-7; possibly TRBD2 for D (6 bases). The CDR3 is 14 amino acids. The germline V and J ends were trimmed by 4 bases and 2 bases, with 13 bases remaining between them. Germline assignment: CDR1 SGDLS and CDR2 YYNGEE. CDR3 coding DNA: TGTGCCAGCAGCCCCCGTGGAGGGACCTACGAGCAGTACTTC. It translates to CASSPRGGTYEQYF.

The genes are TRBV6-6 and TRBJ1-4; a possible D gene is TRBD1 (5 bases). CDR1 MNHNY and CDR2 SVGAGI come from the germline V gene (reference sequence). This CDR3 is built from 13 residues. V was shortened by 4 bases and J by 10 bases, with 13 bases between the two germline ends. The CDR3 here is CASSWGSGGKLFF. The DNA for the CDR3 is TGTGCCAGCAGTTGGGGCTCCGGGGGAAAACTGTTTTTT.

The chain employs TRBV5-1 and TRBJ2-2; D is unresolved. The germline V and J ends were trimmed by 4 bases and 5 bases, with 15 bases remaining between them. This CDR3 has 15 residues. The germline gives CDR1 SGHRS, CDR2 YFSETQ. Here the CDR3 DNA reads TGCGCCAGCAGCCCCCTCGGGTGGCAGACCGGGGAGCTGTTTTTT. It is translated as CASSPLGWQTGELFF.

V usage is TRBV14 and J usage is TRBJ1-1; D unclear. Trimming pared 4 bases from V and 6 bases from J, leaving 12 bases between. The CDR3 contains 13 residues. Germline CDR1 and CDR2: SGHDN and FVKESK. The CDR3 DNA reads TGTGCCAGCAGCCCCTCACTGAGTGCTGAAGCTTTCTTT. This translates into CASSPSLSAEAFF.